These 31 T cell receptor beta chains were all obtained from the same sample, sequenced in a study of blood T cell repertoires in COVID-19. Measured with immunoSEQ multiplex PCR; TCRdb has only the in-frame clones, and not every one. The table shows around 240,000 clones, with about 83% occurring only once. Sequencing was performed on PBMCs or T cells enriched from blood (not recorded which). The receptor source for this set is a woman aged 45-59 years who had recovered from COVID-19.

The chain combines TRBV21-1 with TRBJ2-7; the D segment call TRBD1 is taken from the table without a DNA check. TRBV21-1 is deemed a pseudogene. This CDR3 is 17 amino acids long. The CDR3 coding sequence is TGTGCCAGCAGCAAAGAGGGAGACCCAGGGGCGGTGTCCGAGCAGTACTTC. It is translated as CASSKEGDPGAVSEQYF.

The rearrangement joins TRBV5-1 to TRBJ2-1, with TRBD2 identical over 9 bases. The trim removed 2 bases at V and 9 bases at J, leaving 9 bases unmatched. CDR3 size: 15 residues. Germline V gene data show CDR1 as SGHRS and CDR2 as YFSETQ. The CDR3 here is CASSFRAGGPGEQFF. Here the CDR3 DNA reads TGCGCCAGCAGCTTTCGGGCGGGAGGGCCCGGTGAGCAGTTCTTC. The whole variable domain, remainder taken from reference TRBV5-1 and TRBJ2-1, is KAGVTQTPRYLIKTRGQQVTLSCSPISGHRSVSWYQQTPGQGLQFLFEYFSETQRNKGNFPGRFSGRQFSNSRSEMNVSTLELGDSALYLCASSFRAGGPGEQFFGPGTRLTVL.

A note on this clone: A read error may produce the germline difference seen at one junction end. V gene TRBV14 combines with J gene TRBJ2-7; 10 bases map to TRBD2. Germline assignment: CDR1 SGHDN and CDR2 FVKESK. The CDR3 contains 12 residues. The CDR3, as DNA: TGTGCCAGCAGCCAGGCCCTAGCGGGAGCACACTTC. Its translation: CASSQALAGAHF.

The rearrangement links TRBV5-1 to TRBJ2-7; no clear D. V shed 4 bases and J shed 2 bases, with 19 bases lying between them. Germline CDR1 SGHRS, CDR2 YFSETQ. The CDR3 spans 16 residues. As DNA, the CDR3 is TGCGCCAGCAGCACCTACACCCGGAACAGACCCTACGAGCAGTACTTC. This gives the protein CASSTYTRNRPYEQYF.

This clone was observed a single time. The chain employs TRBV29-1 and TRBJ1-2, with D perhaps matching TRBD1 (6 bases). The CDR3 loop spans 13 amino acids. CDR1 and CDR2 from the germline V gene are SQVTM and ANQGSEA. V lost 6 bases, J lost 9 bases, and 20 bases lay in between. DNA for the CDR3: TGCAGCGTGAAAAAGGGGGGGAATCTAAGCTACACCTTC. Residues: CSVKKGGNLSYTF.

The CDR3 spells CASSLETGFSGNTIYF. The CDR3 DNA is TGTGCCAGCAGCTTAGAAACAGGATTCTCTGGAAACACCATATATTTT. The chain has TRBV7-8 and TRBJ1-3, with D perhaps matching TRBD1 (5 bases). Trimming stripped 1 base from V and 0 bases from J, with 10 bases between. This CDR3 comprises 16 residues. The germline CDR1 and CDR2 sequences are SGHVS and FQNEAQ.

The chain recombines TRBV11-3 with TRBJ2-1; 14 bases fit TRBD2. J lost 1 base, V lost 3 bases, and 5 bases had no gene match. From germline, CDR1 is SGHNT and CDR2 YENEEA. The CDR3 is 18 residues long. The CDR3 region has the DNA TGTGCCAGCAGCTTCACGAGGACTAGCGGGGGGTCCTACAATGAGCAGTTCTTC. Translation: CASSFTRTSGGSYNEQFF. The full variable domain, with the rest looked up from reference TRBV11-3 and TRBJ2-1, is EAGVVQSPRYKIIEKKQPVAFWCNPISGHNTLYWYLQNLGQGPELLIRYENEEAVDDSQLPKDRFSAERLKGVDSTLKIQPAELGDSAVYLCASSFTRTSGGSYNEQFFGPGTRLTVL.

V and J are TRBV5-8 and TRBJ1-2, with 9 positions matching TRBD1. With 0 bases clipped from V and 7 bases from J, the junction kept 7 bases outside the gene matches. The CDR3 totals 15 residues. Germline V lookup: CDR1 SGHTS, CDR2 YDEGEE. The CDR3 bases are TGTGCCAGCAGCTTGGTAGTGGGACAGGGAGTTGGCTACACCTTC. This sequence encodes CASSLVVGQGVGYTF.

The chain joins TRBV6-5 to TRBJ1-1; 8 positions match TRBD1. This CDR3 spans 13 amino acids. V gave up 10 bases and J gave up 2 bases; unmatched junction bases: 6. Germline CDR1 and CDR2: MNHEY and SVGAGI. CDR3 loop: CATRTGRNTEAFF. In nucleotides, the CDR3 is TGTGCCACCCGGACAGGGAGAAACACTGAAGCTTTCTTT.

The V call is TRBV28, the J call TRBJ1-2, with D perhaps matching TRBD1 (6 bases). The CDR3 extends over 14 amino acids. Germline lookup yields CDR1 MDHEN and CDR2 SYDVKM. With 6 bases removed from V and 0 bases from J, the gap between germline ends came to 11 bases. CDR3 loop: CASRAQGTNYGYTF. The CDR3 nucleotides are TGTGCCAGCAGGGCGCAGGGGACTAACTATGGCTACACCTTC.

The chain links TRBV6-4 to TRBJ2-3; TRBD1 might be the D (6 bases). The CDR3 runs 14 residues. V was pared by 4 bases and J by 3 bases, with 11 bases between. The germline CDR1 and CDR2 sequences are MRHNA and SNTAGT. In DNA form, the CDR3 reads TGTGCCAGCAGTGGAACAGGGAATACAGATACGCAGTATTTT. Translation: CASSGTGNTDTQYF.

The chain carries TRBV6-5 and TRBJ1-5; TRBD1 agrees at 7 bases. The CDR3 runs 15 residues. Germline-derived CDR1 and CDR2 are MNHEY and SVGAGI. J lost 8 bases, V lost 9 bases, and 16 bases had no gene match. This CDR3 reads CASTRAWDSTEPQHF. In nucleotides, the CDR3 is TGTGCCAGTACCAGGGCGTGGGACAGCACAGAGCCCCAGCATTTT.

CDR3 sequence: CASSPRQSNEQFF. CDR3 sequence (DNA): TGTGCCAGCTCACCGAGACAGTCCAATGAGCAGTTCTTC. The chain joins TRBV18 to TRBJ2-1; D perhaps matches TRBD1 (5 bases). Per the germline V gene, CDR1 is KGHSH and CDR2 is LQKENI. The V end was cut by 3 bases, the J end by 6 bases, with 9 bases between. There are 13 residues in the CDR3.

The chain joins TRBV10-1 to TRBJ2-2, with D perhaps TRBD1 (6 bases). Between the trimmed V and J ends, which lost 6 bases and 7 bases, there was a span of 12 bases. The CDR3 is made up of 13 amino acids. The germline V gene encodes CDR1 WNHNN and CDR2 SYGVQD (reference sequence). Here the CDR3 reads CASSRQDIGELFF. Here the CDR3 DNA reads TGCGCCAGCAGCCGACAGGACATCGGGGAGCTGTTTTTT.

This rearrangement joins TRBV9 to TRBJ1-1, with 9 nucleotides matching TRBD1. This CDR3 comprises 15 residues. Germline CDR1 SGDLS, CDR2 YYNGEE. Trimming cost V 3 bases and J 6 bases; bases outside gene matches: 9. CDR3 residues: CASSAVRTGASEAFF. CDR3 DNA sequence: TGTGCCAGCAGCGCCGTCAGGACAGGGGCATCTGAAGCTTTCTTT.

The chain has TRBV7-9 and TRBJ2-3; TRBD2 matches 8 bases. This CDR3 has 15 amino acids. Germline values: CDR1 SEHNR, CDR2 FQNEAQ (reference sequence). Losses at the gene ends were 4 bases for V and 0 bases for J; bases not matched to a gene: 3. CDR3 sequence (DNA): TGTGCCAGCAGCTCTAGCGGGCGCAGCACAGATACGCAGTATTTT. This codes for CASSSSGRSTDTQYF.

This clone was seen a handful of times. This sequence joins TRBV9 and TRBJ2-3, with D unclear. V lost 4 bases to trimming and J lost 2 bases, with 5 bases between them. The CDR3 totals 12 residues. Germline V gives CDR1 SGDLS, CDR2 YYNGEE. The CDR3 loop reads CASSQNTDTQYF. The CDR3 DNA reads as TGTGCCAGCAGCCAAAACACAGATACGCAGTATTTT.

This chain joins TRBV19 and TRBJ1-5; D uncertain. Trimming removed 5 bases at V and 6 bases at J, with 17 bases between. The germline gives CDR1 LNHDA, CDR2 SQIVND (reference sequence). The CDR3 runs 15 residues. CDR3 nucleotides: TGTGCCAGTAGTCTTGGCCGGCAGGCGGGTCAGCCCCAGCATTTT. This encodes CASSLGRQAGQPQHF. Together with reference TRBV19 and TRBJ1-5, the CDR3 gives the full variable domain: DGGITQSPKYLFRKEGQNVTLSCEQNLNHDAMYWYRQDPGQGLRLIYYSQIVNDFQKGDIAEGYSVSREKKESFPLTVTSAQKNPTAFYLCASSLGRQAGQPQHFGDGTRLSIL.

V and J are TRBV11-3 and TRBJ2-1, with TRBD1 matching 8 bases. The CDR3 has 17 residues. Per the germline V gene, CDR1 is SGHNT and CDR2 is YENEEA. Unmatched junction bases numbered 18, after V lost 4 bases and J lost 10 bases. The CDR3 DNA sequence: TGTGCCAGCAGCTCAACCTCAGGGGGCGCGGGACTGACGGAGCAGTTCTTC. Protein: CASSSTSGGAGLTEQFF.

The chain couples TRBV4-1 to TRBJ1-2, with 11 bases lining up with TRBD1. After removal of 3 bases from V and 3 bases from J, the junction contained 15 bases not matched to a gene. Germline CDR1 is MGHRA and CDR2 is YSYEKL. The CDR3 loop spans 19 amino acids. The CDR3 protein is CASSQTGTGQGVSDYGYTF. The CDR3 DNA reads TGCGCCAGCAGCCAGACTGGGACGGGACAGGGGGTCTCCGACTATGGCTACACCTTC.

The CDR3, as DNA: TGTGCCACCAGCAGAGAATCGAGCGGCAGTTTGCGGGGACAGCCCCAGCATTTT. The encoded protein is CATSRESSGSLRGQPQHF. The V gene is TRBV15, the J gene TRBJ1-5; the D is unclear. The CDR3 runs 18 residues. CDR1 and CDR2 from the germline V gene are LNHNV and YYDKDF (reference sequence). The V and J ends lost 0 bases and 7 bases respectively, with 22 bases between them.

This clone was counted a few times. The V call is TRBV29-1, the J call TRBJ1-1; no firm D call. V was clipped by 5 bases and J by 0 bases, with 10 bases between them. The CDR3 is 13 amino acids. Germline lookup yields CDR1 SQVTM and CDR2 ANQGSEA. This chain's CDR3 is CSVQPQMNTEAFF. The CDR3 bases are TGCAGCGTTCAACCGCAGATGAACACTGAAGCTTTCTTT.

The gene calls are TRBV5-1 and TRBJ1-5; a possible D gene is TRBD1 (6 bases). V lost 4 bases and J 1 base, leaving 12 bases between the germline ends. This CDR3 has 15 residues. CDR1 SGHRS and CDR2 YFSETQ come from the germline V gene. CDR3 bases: TGCGCCAGCAGCGCGACAGGTCAGAGCAATCAGCCCCAGCATTTT. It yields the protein CASSATGQSNQPQHF.

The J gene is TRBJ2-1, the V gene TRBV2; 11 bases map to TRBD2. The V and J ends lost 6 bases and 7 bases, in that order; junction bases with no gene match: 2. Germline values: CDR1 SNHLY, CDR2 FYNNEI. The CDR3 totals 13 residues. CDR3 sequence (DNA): TGTGCCAGCAGGAGGACTAGCGGGAATGAGCAGTTCTTC. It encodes CASRRTSGNEQFF.

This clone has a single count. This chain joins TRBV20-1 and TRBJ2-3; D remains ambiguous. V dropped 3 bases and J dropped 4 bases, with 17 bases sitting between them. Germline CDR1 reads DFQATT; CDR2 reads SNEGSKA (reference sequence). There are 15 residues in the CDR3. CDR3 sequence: CSASPARAHPDTQYF. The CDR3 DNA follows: TGCAGTGCTAGTCCCGCCCGCGCCCACCCAGATACGCAGTATTTT.

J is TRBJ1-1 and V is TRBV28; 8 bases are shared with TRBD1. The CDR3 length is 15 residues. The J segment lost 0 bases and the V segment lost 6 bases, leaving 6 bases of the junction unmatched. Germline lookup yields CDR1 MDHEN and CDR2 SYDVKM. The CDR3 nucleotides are TGTGCCAGCAGACCGGAGACAGGGGTGAACACTGAAGCTTTCTTT. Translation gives CASRPETGVNTEAFF.

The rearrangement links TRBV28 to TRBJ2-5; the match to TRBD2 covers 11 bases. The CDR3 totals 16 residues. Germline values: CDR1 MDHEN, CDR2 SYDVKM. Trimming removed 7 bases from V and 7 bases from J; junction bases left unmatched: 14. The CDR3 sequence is CASNRLGTSGIGTQYF. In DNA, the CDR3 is TGTGCCAGCAATAGATTGGGGACTAGCGGAATAGGGACCCAGTACTTC.

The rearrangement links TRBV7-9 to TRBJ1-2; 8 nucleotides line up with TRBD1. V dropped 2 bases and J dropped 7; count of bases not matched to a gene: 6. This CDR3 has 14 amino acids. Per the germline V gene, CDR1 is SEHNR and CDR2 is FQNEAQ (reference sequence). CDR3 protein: CASSLSGGISGYTF. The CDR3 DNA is TGTGCCAGCAGCTTATCAGGGGGCATCTCTGGCTACACCTTC. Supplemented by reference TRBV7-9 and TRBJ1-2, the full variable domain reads DTGVSQNPRHKITKRGQNVTFRCDPISEHNRLYWYRQTLGQGPEFLTYFQNEAQLEKSRLLSDRFSAERPKGSFSTLEIQRTEQGDSAMYLCASSLSGGISGYTFGSGTRLTVV.

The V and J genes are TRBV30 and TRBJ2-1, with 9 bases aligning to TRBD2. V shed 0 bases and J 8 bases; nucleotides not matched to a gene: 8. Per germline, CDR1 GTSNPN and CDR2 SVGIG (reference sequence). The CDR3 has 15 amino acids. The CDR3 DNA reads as TGTGCCTGGAGTGTAACCAGCGGGGGGATACATGAGCAGTTCTTC. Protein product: CAWSVTSGGIHEQFF.

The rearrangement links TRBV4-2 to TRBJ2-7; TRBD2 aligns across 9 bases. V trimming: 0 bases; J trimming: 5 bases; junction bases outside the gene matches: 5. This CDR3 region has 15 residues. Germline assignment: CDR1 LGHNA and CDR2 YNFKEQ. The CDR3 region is CASSQEREGHHEQYF. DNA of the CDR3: TGTGCCAGCAGCCAAGAGCGGGAGGGCCACCACGAGCAGTACTTC.

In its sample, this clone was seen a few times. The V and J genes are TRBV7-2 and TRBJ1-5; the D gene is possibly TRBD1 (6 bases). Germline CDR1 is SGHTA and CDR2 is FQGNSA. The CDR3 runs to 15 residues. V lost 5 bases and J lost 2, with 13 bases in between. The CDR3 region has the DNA TGTGCCAGCAGCATCCACAGGGCTGGCAATCAGCCCCAGCATTTT. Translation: CASSIHRAGNQPQHF.